This TCR beta chain derives from a study of cytomegalovirus exposure and HLA in healthy donors. Study-wide background: Prior work identified 117 million unique TCR beta sequences in roughly 190 million T cells. Study results and caveats: It was taken for granted in presence/absence analyses that sequencing depth across donors was roughly uniform. CMV serostatus was the sole immune exposure information available.

Primers included in the PCR were 60 Vbeta and 13 Jbeta primers. Sequenced by immunoSEQ multiplex PCR; TCRdb stores in-frame clones only, minus some. The table has 150,000 or so clones, roughly 77% seen once. Comments on this clone: The antigen is unknown.

Sequencing used PBMCs. The origin of this receptor is a man younger than 35 in good health and CMV-seropositive.

This chain's CDR3 is CASSMDRKTTEAFF. In DNA form, the CDR3 reads TGTGCCAGTAGTATGGACAGGAAGACCACTGAAGCTTTCTTT. The chain uses TRBV19 and TRBJ1-1; TRBD1 matches at 7 bases. Per germline, CDR1 LNHDA and CDR2 SQIVND (reference sequence). The CDR3 is made up of 14 amino acids. V lost 3 bases and J lost 4; bases outside the gene matches: 5.